Sequencing of this T cell receptor beta chain was carried out in a study of blood T cell repertoires in COVID-19 (dated by TCRdb to about 2020). Concerning the study at large: Collaborator samples came from the United States, Italy and Spain and covered acute and convalescent phases of COVID-19. The prospective study material was composed of cDNA or gDNA derived from T cells, B-cell-depleted T cells, or PBMCs. Deeply sampled blood TCRbeta repertoires from subjects exposed to, actively infected with, or recovered from COVID-19 were included in the dataset. The repertoires were released in a freely available public database intended as a resource for research on the immune response to SARS-CoV-2. Samples were obtained from the ongoing ImmuneRACE study (first 160 participants) and from 1,000 to 1,500 subjects provided by 6 global collaborators. A de-identified subject ID, COVID-19 status, age in years and sex were almost always included in the sample metadata. HLA class I and class II types, where available, came from metadata supplied by the sample provider rather than from assay-based typing.

This clone occurred a few times. It has no known antigen specificity. No base quality values were provided; no much bigger clone lies one nucleotide off. This CDR3 is also generated by other DNA sequences in the sample. The V end loses 0 bases and the J end loses 2 bases, and a stretch of 7 bases separates them. Measured from the cysteine to the phenylalanine, the CDR3 is 13 residues long. Of the read, only the CDR3 DNA is kept; its 39 bases are in frame from base 1. CDR1 and CDR2, per the germline V gene (reference sequence), are GTSNPN and SVGIG. The immunoSEQ Assay, a bias-controlled multiplex PCR, was used to amplify TCRbeta CDR3 regions from genomic DNA. In the source study's methods: Within the assay, amplification of reference gene primers was used to estimate how many nucleated cells each sample contained. To quantify the absolute abundance of each unique TCRbeta CDR3 rearrangement, sequence reads were collapsed and filtered. Productive Simpson clonality was computed per sample as the square root of Simpson's diversity index over productive rearrangements. The source is immuneACCESS, and TCRdb retained only in-frame sequences with V and J called. Part of the clones is not carried over; for the studies checked, unresolved V genes explain less than half of this, and the remainder is unexplained. Clonal size and the V and J genes are those of that table, whereas D and trimming came from the DNA. The sample contains approximately 130,000 clones, roughly 87% of them found a single time. The biggest ten clones account for 18% of the sample.

The paper's findings and limits, for the study overall: Clinical and demographic metadata were provided uncurated, with the amount varying by source and participant.

In the prospective study, participants were 18 to 89 years old, resided in 24 geographic areas of the United States, and were enrolled through a virtual design. To assign participants to cohorts, the prospective study relied on clinical history that participants themselves reported in a screening survey and a study questionnaire. For ImmuneRACE Cohort 3, a participant was defined as recovered based on two consecutive negative NP/OP PCR tests, clearance by a healthcare professional, or resolution of symptoms. In the prospective study, mobile phlebotomists collected whole blood, serum and a nasopharyngeal or oropharyngeal swab from each participant. Participants in the prospective study had the option to provide additional blood draws and questionnaires over a 2-month period. Before DNA extraction, prospective study blood samples were shipped either frozen or at room temperature.

Here the chain combines TRBV30 and TRBJ1-1; no D gene is confidently identified. The sequenced material came from PBMCs or T cells enriched from blood (not recorded which). This TCR was sampled from a man between 25 and 39 years old who had recovered from COVID-19. The sequence in DNA is TGTGCCTGGAGTGTTCAGGAAAACACTGAAGCTTTCTTT. This encodes CAWSVQENTEAFF.